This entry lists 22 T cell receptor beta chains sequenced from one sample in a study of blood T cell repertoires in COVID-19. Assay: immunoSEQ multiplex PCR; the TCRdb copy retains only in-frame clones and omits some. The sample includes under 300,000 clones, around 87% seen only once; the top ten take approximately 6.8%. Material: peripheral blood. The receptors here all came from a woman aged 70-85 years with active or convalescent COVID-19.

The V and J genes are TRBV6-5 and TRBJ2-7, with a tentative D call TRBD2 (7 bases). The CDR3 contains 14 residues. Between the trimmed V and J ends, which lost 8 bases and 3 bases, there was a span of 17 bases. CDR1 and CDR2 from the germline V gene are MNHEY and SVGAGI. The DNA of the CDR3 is TGTGCCAGCTGGGGGGGGCCAATGGACTACGAGCAGTACTTC. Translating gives CASWGGPMDYEQYF.

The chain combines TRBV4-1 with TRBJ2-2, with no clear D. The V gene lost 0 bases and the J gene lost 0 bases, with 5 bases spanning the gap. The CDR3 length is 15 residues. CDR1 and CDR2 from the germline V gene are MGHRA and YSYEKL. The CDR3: CASSQDRTNTGELFF. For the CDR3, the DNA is TGCGCCAGCAGCCAAGACAGGACGAACACCGGGGAGCTGTTTTTT.

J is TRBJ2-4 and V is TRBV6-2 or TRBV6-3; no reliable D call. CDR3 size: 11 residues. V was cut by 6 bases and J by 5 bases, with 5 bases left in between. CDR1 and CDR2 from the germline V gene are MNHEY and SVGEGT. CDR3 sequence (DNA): TGTGCCAGCAGCCTCGAAAACATTCAGTACTTC. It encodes CASSLENIQYF.

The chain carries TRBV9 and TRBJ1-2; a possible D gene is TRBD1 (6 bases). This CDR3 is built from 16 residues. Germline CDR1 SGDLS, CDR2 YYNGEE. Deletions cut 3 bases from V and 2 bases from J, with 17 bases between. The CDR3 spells CASSGTDPRQNYGYTF. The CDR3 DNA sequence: TGTGCCAGCAGCGGGACAGACCCCAGACAGAACTATGGCTACACCTTC.

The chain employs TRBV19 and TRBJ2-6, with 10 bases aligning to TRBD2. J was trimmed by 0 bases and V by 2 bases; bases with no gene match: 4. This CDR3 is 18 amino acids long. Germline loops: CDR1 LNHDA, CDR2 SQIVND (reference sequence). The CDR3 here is CASSIPPSGGSGANVLTF. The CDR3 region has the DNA TGTGCCAGTAGTATACCCCCTAGCGGGGGCTCTGGGGCCAACGTCCTGACTTTC. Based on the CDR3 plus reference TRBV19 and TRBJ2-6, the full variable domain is DGGITQSPKYLFRKEGQNVTLSCEQNLNHDAMYWYRQDPGQGLRLIYYSQIVNDFQKGDIAEGYSVSREKKESFPLTVTSAQKNPTAFYLCASSIPPSGGSGANVLTFGAGSRLTVL.

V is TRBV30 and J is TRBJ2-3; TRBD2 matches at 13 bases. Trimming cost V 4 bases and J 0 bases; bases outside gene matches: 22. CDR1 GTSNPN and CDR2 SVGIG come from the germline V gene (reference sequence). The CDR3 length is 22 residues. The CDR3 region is CAWTSTLTGTSGEKGSTDTQYF. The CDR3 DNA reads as TGTGCCTGGACTTCCACTTTGACCGGGACTAGCGGGGAGAAGGGAAGCACAGATACGCAGTATTTT.

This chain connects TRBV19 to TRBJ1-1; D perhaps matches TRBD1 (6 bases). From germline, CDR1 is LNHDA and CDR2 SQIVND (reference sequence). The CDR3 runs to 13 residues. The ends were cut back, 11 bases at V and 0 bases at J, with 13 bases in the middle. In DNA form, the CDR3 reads TGTGCCTCCCAGGGGCCATTGAACACTGAAGCTTTCTTT. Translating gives CASQGPLNTEAFF.

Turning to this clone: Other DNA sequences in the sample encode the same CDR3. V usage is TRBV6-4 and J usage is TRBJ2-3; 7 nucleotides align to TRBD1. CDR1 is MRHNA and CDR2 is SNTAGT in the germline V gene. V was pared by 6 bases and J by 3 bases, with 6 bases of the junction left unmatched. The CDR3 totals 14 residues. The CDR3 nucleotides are TGTGCCAGCAGCCTCGACAGGGCTACAGATACGCAGTATTTT. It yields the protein CASSLDRATDTQYF.

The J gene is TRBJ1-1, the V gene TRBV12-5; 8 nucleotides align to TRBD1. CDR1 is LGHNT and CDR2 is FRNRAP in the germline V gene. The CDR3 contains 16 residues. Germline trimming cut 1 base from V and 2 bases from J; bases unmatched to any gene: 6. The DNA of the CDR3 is TGTGCTAGTGGTTTGGCCCCCGGGACAGGAAACACTGAAGCTTTCTTT. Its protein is CASGLAPGTGNTEAFF. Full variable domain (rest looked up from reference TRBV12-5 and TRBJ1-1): DARVTQTPRHKVTEMGQEVTMRCQPILGHNTVFWYRQTMMQGLELLAYFRNRAPLDDSGMPKDRFSAEMPDATLATLKIQPSEPRDSAVYFCASGLAPGTGNTEAFFGQGTRLTVV.

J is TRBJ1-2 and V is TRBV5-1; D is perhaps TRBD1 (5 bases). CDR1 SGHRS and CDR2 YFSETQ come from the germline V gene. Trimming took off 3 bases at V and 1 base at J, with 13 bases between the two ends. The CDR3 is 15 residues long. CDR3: CASSSEGAHNYGYTF. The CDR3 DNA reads TGCGCCAGCAGCTCAGAAGGGGCGCATAACTATGGCTACACCTTC.

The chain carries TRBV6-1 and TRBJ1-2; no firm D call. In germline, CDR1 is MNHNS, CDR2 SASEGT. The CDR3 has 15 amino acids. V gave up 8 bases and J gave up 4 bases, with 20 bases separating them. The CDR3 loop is CASSEGEVSAYGYTF. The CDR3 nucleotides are TGTGCCAGCTCCGAAGGTGAGGTGTCAGCCTATGGCTACACCTTC.

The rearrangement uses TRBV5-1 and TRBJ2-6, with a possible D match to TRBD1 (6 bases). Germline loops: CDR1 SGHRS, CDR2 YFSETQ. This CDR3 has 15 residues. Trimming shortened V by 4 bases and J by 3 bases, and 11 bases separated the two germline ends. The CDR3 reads CASSATGFGANVLTF. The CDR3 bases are TGCGCCAGCAGCGCCACAGGGTTTGGGGCCAACGTCCTGACTTTC.

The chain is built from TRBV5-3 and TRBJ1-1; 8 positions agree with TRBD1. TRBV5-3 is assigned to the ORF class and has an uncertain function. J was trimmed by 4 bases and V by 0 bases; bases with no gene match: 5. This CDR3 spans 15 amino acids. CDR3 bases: TGTGCCAGAAGCTTGGGTCACAGGGGGTGCACTGAAGCTTTCTTT. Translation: CARSLGHRGCTEAFF.

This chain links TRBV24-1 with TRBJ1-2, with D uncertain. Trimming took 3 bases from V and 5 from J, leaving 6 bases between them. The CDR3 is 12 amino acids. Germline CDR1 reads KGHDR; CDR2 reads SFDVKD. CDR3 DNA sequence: TGTGCCACCAGTGATCGGAGATATGGCTACACCTTC. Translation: CATSDRRYGYTF.

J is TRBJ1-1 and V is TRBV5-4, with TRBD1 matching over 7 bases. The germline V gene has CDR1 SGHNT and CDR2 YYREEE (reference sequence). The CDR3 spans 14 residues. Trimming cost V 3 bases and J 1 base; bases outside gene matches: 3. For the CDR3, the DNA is TGTGCCAGCAGCTCCTGGGACAGGAACACTGAAGCTTTCTTT. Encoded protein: CASSSWDRNTEAFF.

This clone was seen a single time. DNA for the CDR3: TGTGCCACTCGACTAGCGGGGGAAGATACGCAGTATTTT. It encodes CATRLAGEDTQYF. The gene calls are TRBV2 and TRBJ2-3, with 12 bases matching TRBD2. The V and J ends lost 10 bases and 5 bases, in that order; junction bases with no gene match: 4. The CDR3 is 13 amino acids. Germline V gives CDR1 SNHLY, CDR2 FYNNEI.

The CDR3 loop reads CASSYGTGGSPLHF. The CDR3 region has the DNA TGTGCCAGCAGTTACGGGACAGGGGGCTCACCCCTCCACTTT. This chain connects TRBV6-2 or TRBV6-3 to TRBJ1-6; 12 bases map to TRBD1. The CDR3 contains 14 residues. The germline gives CDR1 MNHEY, CDR2 SVGEGT. Germline trimming cut 2 bases from V and 10 bases from J; bases unmatched to any gene: 0.

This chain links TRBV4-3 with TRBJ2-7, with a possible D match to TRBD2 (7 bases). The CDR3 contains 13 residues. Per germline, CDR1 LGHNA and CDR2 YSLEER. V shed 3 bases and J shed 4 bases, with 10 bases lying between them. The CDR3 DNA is TGCGCCAGCAGCCATAGGGGGGGTTACGAGCAGTACTTC. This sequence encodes CASSHRGGYEQYF.

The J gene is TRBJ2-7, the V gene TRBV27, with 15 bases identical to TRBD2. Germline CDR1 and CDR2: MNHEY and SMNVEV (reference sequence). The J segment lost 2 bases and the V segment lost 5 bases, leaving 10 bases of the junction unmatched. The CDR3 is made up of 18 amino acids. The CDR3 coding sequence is TGTGCCAGCAGTCCTCGGCTAGGACTAGCGGGGGGGACCTACGAGCAGTACTTC. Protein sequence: CASSPRLGLAGGTYEQYF.

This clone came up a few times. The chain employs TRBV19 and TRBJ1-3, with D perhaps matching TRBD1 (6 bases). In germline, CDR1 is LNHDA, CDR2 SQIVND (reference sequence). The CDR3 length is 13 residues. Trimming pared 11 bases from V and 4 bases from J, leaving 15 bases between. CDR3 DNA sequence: TGTGCCTCGGCGGGGGGCGCAGGAAACACCATATATTTT. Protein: CASAGGAGNTIYF.

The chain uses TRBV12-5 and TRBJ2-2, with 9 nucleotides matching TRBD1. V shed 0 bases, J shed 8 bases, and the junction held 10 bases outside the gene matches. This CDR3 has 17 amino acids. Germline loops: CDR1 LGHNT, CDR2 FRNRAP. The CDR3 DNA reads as TGTGCTAGTGGTTTGGTTCCGGACAGGGGAAGGGTGGGGGAGCTGTTTTTT. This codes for CASGLVPDRGRVGELFF.

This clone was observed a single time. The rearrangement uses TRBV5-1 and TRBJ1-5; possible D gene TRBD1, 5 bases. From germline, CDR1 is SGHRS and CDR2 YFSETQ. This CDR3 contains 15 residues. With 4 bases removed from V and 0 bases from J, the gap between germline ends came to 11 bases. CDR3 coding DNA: TGCGCCAGCAGCGCGGGGGTAGATAGCAATCAGCCCCAGCATTTT. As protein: CASSAGVDSNQPQHF. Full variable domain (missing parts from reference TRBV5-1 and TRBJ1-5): KAGVTQTPRYLIKTRGQQVTLSCSPISGHRSVSWYQQTPGQGLQFLFEYFSETQRNKGNFPGRFSGRQFSNSRSEMNVSTLELGDSALYLCASSAGVDSNQPQHFGDGTRLSIL.